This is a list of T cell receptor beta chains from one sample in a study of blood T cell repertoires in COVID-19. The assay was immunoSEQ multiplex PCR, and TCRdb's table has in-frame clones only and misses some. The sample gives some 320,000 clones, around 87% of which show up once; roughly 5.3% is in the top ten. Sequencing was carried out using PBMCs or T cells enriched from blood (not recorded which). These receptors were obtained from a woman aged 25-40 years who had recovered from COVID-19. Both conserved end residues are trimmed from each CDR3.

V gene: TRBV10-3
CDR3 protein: AISESGEPSNQPQH

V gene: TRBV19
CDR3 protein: ASTTGQGLNQPQH

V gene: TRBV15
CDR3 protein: ATSGNRNQPQH

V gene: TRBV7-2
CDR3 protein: ASSHGGTGNTIY

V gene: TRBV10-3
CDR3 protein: AISESRGIEQF

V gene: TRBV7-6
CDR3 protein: ASSGGAEKLF

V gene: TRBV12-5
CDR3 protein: ASGLVVGGTEAF

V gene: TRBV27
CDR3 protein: ASSPVGGQPQH

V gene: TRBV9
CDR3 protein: ASSVRTAQYGYT

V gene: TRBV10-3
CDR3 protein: AINGGYSGNTIY